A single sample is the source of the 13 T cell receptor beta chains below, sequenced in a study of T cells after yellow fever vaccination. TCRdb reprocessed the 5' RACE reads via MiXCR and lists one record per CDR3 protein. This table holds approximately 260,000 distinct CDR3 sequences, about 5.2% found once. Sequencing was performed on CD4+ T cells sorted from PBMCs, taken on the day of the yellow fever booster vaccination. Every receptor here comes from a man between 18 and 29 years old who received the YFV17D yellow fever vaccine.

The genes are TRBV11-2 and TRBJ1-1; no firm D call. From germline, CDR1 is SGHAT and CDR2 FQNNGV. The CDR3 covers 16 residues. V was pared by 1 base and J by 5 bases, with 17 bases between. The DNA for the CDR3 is TGTGCCAGCAGCTTAGGCCCACACGTTATGGAGACTGAAGCTTTCTTT. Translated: CASSLGPHVMETEAFF.

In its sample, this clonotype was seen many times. The chain's CDR3 is CATSDLGRPTQYF. CDR3 nucleotide sequence: TGTGCCACCAGTGACCTCGGTCGCCCGACGCAGTATTTT. V is TRBV24-1 and J is TRBJ2-3, with D unclear. Germline assignment: CDR1 KGHDR and CDR2 SFDVKD. V was cut by 4 bases and J by 9 bases, with 13 bases left in between. The CDR3 has 13 residues.

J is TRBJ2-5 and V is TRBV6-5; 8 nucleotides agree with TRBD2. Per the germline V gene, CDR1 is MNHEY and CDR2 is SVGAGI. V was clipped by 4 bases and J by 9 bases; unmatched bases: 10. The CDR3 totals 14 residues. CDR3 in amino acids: CASSSWTSPRSQYF. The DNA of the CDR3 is TGTGCCAGCAGTTCTTGGACTAGCCCCAGGTCCCAGTACTTC.

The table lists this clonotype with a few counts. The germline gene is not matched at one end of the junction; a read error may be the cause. This CDR3 reads CASSPTQSSGPHF. The CDR3 coding sequence is TGTGCCAGCAGCCCAACCCAATCTAGCGGTCCCCACTTC. The chain recombines TRBV7-2 with TRBJ2-5, with 7 bases identical to TRBD2. The CDR3 runs to 13 residues. In germline, CDR1 is SGHTA, CDR2 FQGNSA.

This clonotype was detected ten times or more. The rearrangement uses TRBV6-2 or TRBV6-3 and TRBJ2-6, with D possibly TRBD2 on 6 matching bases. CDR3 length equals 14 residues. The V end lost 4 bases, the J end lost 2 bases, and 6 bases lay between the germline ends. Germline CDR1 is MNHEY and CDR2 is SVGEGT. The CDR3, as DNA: TGTGCCAGCAGTTGGGGGGCTGGGGCCAACGTCCTGACTTTC. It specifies CASSWGAGANVLTF.

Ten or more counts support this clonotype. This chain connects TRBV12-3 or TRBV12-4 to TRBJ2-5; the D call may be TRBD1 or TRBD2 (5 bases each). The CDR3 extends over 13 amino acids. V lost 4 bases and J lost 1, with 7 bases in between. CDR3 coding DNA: TGTGCCAGCAGTTGGGGGATCCAAGAGACCCAGTACTTC. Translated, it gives CASSWGIQETQYF.

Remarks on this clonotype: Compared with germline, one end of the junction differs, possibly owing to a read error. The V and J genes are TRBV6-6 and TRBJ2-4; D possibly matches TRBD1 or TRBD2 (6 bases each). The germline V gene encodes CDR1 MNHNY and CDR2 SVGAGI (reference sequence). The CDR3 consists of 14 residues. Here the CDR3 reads CASSNLLGGVRSFF. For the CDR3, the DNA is TGTGCCAGCAGTAACCTACTGGGGGGCGTGAGATCTTTTTTC.

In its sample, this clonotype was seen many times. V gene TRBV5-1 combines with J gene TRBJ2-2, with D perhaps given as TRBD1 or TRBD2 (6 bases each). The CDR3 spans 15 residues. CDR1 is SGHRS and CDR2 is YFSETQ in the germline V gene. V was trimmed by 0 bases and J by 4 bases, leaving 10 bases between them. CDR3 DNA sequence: TGCGCCAGCAGCTTGGTCGGGGGCGCCACCGGGGAGCTGTTTTTT. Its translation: CASSLVGGATGELFF.

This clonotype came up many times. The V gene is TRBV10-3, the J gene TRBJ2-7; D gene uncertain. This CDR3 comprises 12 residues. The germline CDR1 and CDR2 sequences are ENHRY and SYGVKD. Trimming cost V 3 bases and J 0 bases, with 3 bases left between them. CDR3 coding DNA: TGTGCCATCAGTGAACGCTCCTACGAGCAGTACTTC. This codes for CAISERSYEQYF.

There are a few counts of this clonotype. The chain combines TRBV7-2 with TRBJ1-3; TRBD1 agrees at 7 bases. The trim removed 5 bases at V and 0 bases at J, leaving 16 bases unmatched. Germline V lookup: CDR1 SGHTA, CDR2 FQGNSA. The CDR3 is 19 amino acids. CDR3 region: CASSRVGARTGTSGNTIYF. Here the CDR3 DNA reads TGTGCCAGCAGCCGAGTGGGGGCGAGGACAGGAACCTCTGGAAACACCATATATTTT.

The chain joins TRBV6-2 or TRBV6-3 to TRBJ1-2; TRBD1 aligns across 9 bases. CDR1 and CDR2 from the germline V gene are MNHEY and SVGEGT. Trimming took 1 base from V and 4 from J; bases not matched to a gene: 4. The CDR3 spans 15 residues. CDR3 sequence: CASSYWTGDTYGYTF. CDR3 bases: TGTGCCAGCAGTTACTGGACAGGGGATACCTATGGCTACACCTTC.

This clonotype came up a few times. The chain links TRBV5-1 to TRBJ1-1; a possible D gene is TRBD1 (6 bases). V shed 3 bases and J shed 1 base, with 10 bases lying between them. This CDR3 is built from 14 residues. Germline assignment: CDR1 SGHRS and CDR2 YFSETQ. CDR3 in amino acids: CASSWGAENTEAFF. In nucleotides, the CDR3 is TGCGCCAGCAGCTGGGGGGCAGAGAACACTGAAGCTTTCTTT. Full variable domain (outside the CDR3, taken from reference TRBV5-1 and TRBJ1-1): KAGVTQTPRYLIKTRGQQVTLSCSPISGHRSVSWYQQTPGQGLQFLFEYFSETQRNKGNFPGRFSGRQFSNSRSEMNVSTLELGDSALYLCASSWGAENTEAFFGQGTRLTVV.

CDR3 in DNA: TGTGCCAGCAGTAGACAGGGTCGGACAGATACGCAGTATTTT. Encoded protein: CASSRQGRTDTQYF. V and J are TRBV6-5 and TRBJ2-3; 7 bases are shared with TRBD1. This CDR3 comprises 14 residues. V was clipped by 5 bases and J by 3 bases; unmatched bases: 5. CDR1 is MNHEY and CDR2 is SVGAGI in the germline V gene.